These 4 T cell receptor beta chains were sequenced from one sample in a study of cytomegalovirus exposure and HLA in healthy donors. Primers included in the PCR were 60 Vbeta and 13 Jbeta primers. Using immunoSEQ multiplex PCR, the repertoire was profiled, and TCRdb retains in-frame clones only, with some absent. The sample has 180,000 or so clones, 76% seen once. Sequenced sample: PBMCs. The origin of the receptors is a woman aged 25 to 39 in good health and CMV-seropositive.

CDR3 coding DNA: TGTGCCAGCAGCTTAGAGGGGGAGGGAAATGAGCAGTTCTTC. This gives the protein CASSLEGEGNEQFF. The chain employs TRBV11-2 and TRBJ2-1; 7 nucleotides align to TRBD2. CDR3 length: 14 residues. The junction had 3 bases not matched to a gene; V was cut back by 0 bases and J by 7 bases. Germline CDR1 SGHAT, CDR2 FQNNGV.

V gene TRBV9 combines with J gene TRBJ2-5, with 8 bases matching TRBD2. After removal of 0 bases from V and 6 bases from J, the junction contained 10 bases not matched to a gene. CDR1 and CDR2 from the germline V gene are SGDLS and YYNGEE. CDR3 length: 16 residues. The CDR3 DNA reads TGTGCCAGCAGCGTAGCCGAACTGGGACTAGGGCAGACCCAGTACTTC. Protein product: CASSVAELGLGQTQYF. The whole variable domain, filled in from reference TRBV9 and TRBJ2-5, reads DSGVTQTPKHLITATGQRVTLRCSPRSGDLSVYWYQQSLDQGLQFLIQYYNGEERAKGNILERFSAQQFPDLHSELNLSSLELGDSALYFCASSVAELGLGQTQYFGPGTRLLVL.

The chain uses TRBV6-5 and TRBJ1-1; 8 nucleotides align to TRBD1. This CDR3 has 12 residues. Germline V gene data show CDR1 as MNHEY and CDR2 as SVGAGI. After removal of 6 bases from V and 13 bases from J, the junction contained 10 bases not matched to a gene. The CDR3 sequence: CASSRGQGIDFF. The CDR3 DNA reads TGTGCCAGCAGCCGCGGACAGGGTATTGATTTCTTT.

Comment on this clone: At one of its ends the junction is not consistent with the germline gene, which may arise from a read error. The identical CDR3 is also encoded by other nucleotide sequences in the sample. J is TRBJ1-2 and V is TRBV25-1; the match to TRBD1 covers 9 bases. Per the germline V gene, CDR1 is MGHDK and CDR2 is SYGVNS. The CDR3 runs to 14 residues. DNA of the CDR3: TGTGCCAGTAGTGAATTACAGGGGGCATTTGGCTACACCTTC. Its translation: CASSELQGAFGYTF.